The entry below gives a single TCR beta chain sequence along with its context. This clone was recorded once. Its cognate antigen has yet to be identified. Nothing much larger sits one base from this clone, and base qualities are not available. Following the manufacturer's recommendations, the immunoSEQ kit was used to generate TCR beta libraries from genomic DNA. To prepare the libraries, a first multiplex PCR with proprietary primers was run, followed by a second PCR that added unique barcodes, and a bead cleanup was done after each round. Each sample batch included a kit-provided positive control reaction and a negative control reaction. The final libraries underwent checking on an Agilent 4200 TapeStation D1000 ScreenTape, volumetric pooling, and quantification by qPCR. An Illumina NextSeq500 fitted with a MidOutput 150-cycle cartridge performed the sequencing, running 156 Read1 cycles and 15 Index1 cycles with the kit's custom primers. The pooled library was loaded at 1.0 pM, with a roughly 22% PhiX control spiked in. In the original analysis: The vendor-processed data were analyzed in R, and a clonotype was defined as all T cells that share the same CDR3 nucleotide sequence. For clone abundance analyses, frequencies were normalized to the 10,000 most abundant clones in each sample. Public T cell clones, which averaged fewer than five per sample, were removed prior to analysis. Tumor-enriched clonotypes and baseline blood-enriched clonotypes were defined as those with an abundance difference of at least 32-fold between compartments. A beta-binomial differential abundance model was applied to find clonotypes that expanded or contracted between blood time points. Tumor-blood repertoire similarity was measured with the Baroni-Urbani and Buser coefficient, and groups were compared using two-tailed Wilcoxon tests in R. This is the immuneACCESS table as TCRdb keeps it, with only in-frame sequences that have V and J called. A part of the clones is gone; compared with another copy, unresolved V genes explain less than half, and the rest is unexplained. V, J and clone size are taken as reported in that table, and D and trimming were inferred from the DNA itself. The sample table lists about 150,000 clones, roughly 87% of them with a count of one. Jointly, the top ten make up roughly 13% of the sample.

The time point label for this specimen denotes: blood 2 weeks post-SBRT. What this sample's treatment or condition label stands for: 15 Gy SBRT to primary tumor, nephrectomy 4 weeks later. Serial peripheral blood from radiation-treated patients was sampled at baseline, 2 weeks and 4 weeks after SBRT to track tumor-enriched clonotypes. Every patient had renal cell carcinoma of clear cell pathology. The QIAamp DNA Blood Mini Kit (Qiagen) was used to prepare genomic DNA for TCR sequencing. Only samples passing all quality control checks were included in the analyses. These data belong to a study of radiation and T cells in renal cell carcinoma (dated by TCRdb to the early 2020s). Looking at the study overall: Samples were obtained from a clinical trial, in which 15 Gy stereotactic body radiation therapy was delivered to primary renal cell carcinomas and nephrectomy was performed 4 weeks later. A total of 50 to 60 samples underwent TCR beta sequencing, made up of approximately 26 tumors and about 27 peripheral blood samples. A total of about 4 million unique CDR3 nucleotide sequences, encoding 2.7 million or so unique CDR3 amino acid sequences, were found across all 50 or so samples.

What the authors observed across the whole study: The single-armed trial design could not address effects of radiation dose or scheduling on the TCR repertoire. Changes in the blood repertoire were not tracked past 4 weeks after treatment. Because no pretreatment tumor biopsies were available, whether clonotypes were present in the tumor at baseline could not be determined. In blood, the top tumor clonotypes increased from baseline to 2 weeks after radiation and then shrank by 4 weeks, which suggests a temporary expansion of tumor-resident clones.

The germline ends are 4 bases apart after V is trimmed by 2 bases and J by 2 bases. According to the germline V gene (reference sequence), CDR1 reads SEHNR and CDR2 reads FQNEAQ. The CDR3 spans 12 residues, from the cysteine through the phenylalanine. Only the CDR3 DNA stays, 36 bases, in frame from base 1. The sequence joins TRBV7-9 to TRBJ2-7; a confident D gene designation cannot be given. Specimen: blood, collected from a patient whose treatment included radiotherapy and nephrectomy. The TCR sequence derives from a woman between 50 and 59 years old with renal cell carcinoma. CDR3 loop: CASSLRTYEQYF. The base sequence is TGTGCCAGCAGCTTACGCACCTACGAGCAGTACTTC.